The rows below give T cell receptor beta chains drawn from one sample of a study of blood T cell repertoires in COVID-19. Libraries were prepared by immunoSEQ multiplex PCR; TCRdb keeps only in-frame clonotypes and omits some of them. The table shows about 110,000 clones, with 70% to 85% occurring only once. The sequenced sample was peripheral blood. The receptors were gathered from a woman older than 75 with active or convalescent COVID-19. Both conserved end residues are part of each CDR3. D genes are given only for firm matches. Clone size appears in some rows only: once, few, many, or a class for an expanded clone.

CDR3: CASRATSGSSYNEQFF; DNA: TGTGCCAGCAGAGCTACTAGCGGGAGCTCCTACAATGAGCAGTTCTTC; D: TRBD2; size: once; J: TRBJ2-1; V: TRBV6-6
CDR3: CASSLGQGGLDTQYF; DNA: TGTGCCAGCAGCTTAGGGCAGGGCGGATTAGATACGCAGTATTTT; D: .; size: .; J: TRBJ2-3; V: TRBV5-4
CDR3: CASSIFSSQPYEQYF; DNA: TGTGCCAGTAGTATCTTCTCTAGCCAACCCTACGAGCAGTACTTC; D: .; size: few; J: TRBJ2-7; V: TRBV19
CDR3: CASSESTRAGEVF; DNA: TGCGCCAGCAGTGAGTCGACTCGGGCCGGGGAAGTTTTT; D: .; size: .; J: TRBJ2-2; V: TRBV10-1
CDR3: CSARTGMGYTQYF; DNA: TGCAGCGCCCGGACAGGGATGGGGTATACGCAGTATTTT; D: TRBD1; size: once; J: TRBJ2-3; V: TRBV29-1
CDR3: CASSPRTGGEKLFF; DNA: TGTGCCAGCAGCCCTAGGACAGGGGGCGAAAAACTGTTTTTT; D: TRBD1; size: .; J: TRBJ1-4; V: TRBV3-1/TRBV3-2
CDR3: CASRRSTSITGELFF; DNA: TGTGCCAGCAGACGAAGTACTAGTATCACCGGGGAGCTGTTTTTT; D: .; size: .; J: TRBJ2-2; V: TRBV3-1/TRBV3-2
CDR3: CASSQGTGVFSNEQFF; DNA: TGTGCCAGCAGCCAAGGCACAGGGGTATTTAGCAATGAGCAGTTCTTC; D: TRBD1; size: .; J: TRBJ2-1; V: TRBV4-2
CDR3: CASSLSQGDYGYTF; DNA: TGTGCCAGCAGCTTGTCCCAAGGAGACTATGGCTACACCTTC; D: .; size: .; J: TRBJ1-2; V: TRBV5-5
CDR3: CASSYRGRADSPLHF; DNA: TGTGCCAGCAGTTACCGCGGCAGGGCGGATTCACCCCTCCACTTT; D: .; size: .; J: TRBJ1-6; V: TRBV6-5
CDR3: CASSLTLFAGGTGEQFF; DNA: TGTGCCAGCAGTCTCACCCTTTTTGCGGGAGGGACTGGTGAGCAGTTCTTC; D: TRBD2; size: .; J: TRBJ2-1; V: TRBV27
CDR3: CASSLRQGPNEQFF; DNA: TGCGCCAGCAGCCTACGACAGGGACCCAATGAGCAGTTCTTC; D: TRBD1; size: .; J: TRBJ2-1; V: TRBV5-1
CDR3: CASSDHQVGRDTEAFF; DNA: TGTGCCAGCAGTGATCACCAGGTTGGGCGAGACACTGAAGCTTTCTTT; D: .; size: once; J: TRBJ1-1; V: TRBV6-2/TRBV6-3
CDR3: CASSLSGQGGNQPQHF; DNA: TGCGCCAGCAGCTTGTCGGGACAGGGAGGCAATCAGCCCCAGCATTTT; D: TRBD1; size: .; J: TRBJ1-5; V: TRBV5-1
CDR3: CASSDSIQTENTEAFF; DNA: TGTGCCAGCAGTGACTCGATACAGACCGAGAACACTGAAGCTTTCTTT; D: .; size: .; J: TRBJ1-1; V: TRBV6-4
CDR3: CASSPEGRAEAFF; DNA: TGTGCCAGCAGCCCCGAGGGGAGGGCTGAAGCTTTCTTT; D: .; size: .; J: TRBJ1-1; V: TRBV7-9
CDR3: CASSLASGTNQPQHF; DNA: TGTGCCAGCAGCTTAGCGTCGGGTACTAATCAGCCCCAGCATTTT; D: .; size: .; J: TRBJ1-5; V: TRBV7-6
CDR3: CASSFRQGYGYTF; DNA: TGTGCCAGCAGTTTTAGACAGGGGTATGGCTACACCTTC; D: TRBD1; size: .; J: TRBJ1-2; V: TRBV28
CDR3: CASSRRSYEQYF; DNA: TGTGCCAGCAGCCGTCGTTCCTACGAGCAGTACTTC; D: .; size: .; J: TRBJ2-7; V: TRBV5-4
CDR3: CASNQDRIPNEQFF; DNA: TGTGCCAGCAACCAGGACAGGATCCCCAATGAGCAGTTCTTC; D: TRBD1; size: once; J: TRBJ2-1; V: TRBV7-9
CDR3: CASSLAGLVPDTQYF; DNA: TGTGCCAGCAGCTTAGCGGGTCTAGTCCCAGATACGCAGTATTTT; D: .; size: .; J: TRBJ2-3; V: TRBV7-9
CDR3: CASSQEDVRGYYSSYNEQFF; DNA: TGTGCCAGCAGCCAAGAGGACGTGCGGGGGTACTACAGCTCCTACAATGAGCAGTTCTTC; D: TRBD2; size: .; J: TRBJ2-1; V: TRBV3-1/TRBV3-2
CDR3: CASSLFLAGFVEQFF; DNA: TGTGCCAGTAGTTTGTTCCTAGCGGGATTCGTTGAGCAGTTCTTC; D: TRBD2; size: .; J: TRBJ2-1; V: TRBV19
CDR3: CASSIGGWPQHF; DNA: TGTGCCAGTAGTATAGGGGGCTGGCCCCAGCATTTT; D: .; size: .; J: TRBJ1-5; V: TRBV19
CDR3: CASSVANSGRIRTGELFF; DNA: TGTGCCAGCAGCGTAGCAAATAGCGGGAGAATAAGGACCGGGGAGCTGTTTTTT; D: TRBD2; size: .; J: TRBJ2-2; V: TRBV9
CDR3: CASSVEDRTSPLHF; DNA: TGTGCCAGCAGCGTAGAGGACAGGACTTCACCCCTCCACTTT; D: TRBD1; size: .; J: TRBJ1-6; V: TRBV9
CDR3: CASSRTGSTEAFF; DNA: TGTGCCAGCAGCAGAACAGGGTCCACTGAAGCTTTCTTT; D: .; size: .; J: TRBJ1-1; V: TRBV12-3/TRBV12-4
CDR3: CASSYFTRAGITEQYF; DNA: TGTGCCAGCAGTTACTTTACTCGTGCGGGAATAACAGAGCAGTACTTC; D: .; size: .; J: TRBJ2-7; V: TRBV6-5
CDR3: CSSRYTDTQYF; DNA: TGCAGCAGTCGGTACACAGATACGCAGTATTTT; D: .; size: .; J: TRBJ2-3; V: TRBV29-1
CDR3: CASSARTGYTEAFF; DNA: TGTGCCAGCAGTGCAAGGACAGGGTACACTGAAGCTTTCTTT; D: TRBD1; size: .; J: TRBJ1-1; V: TRBV2
CDR3: CASSLIQGVQETQYF; DNA: TGTGCCAGCAGTTTAATCCAGGGGGTCCAAGAGACCCAGTACTTC; D: TRBD1; size: .; J: TRBJ2-5; V: TRBV28
CDR3: CASSLARREGPQHF; DNA: TGTGCCAGCAGCTTAGCTAGACGTGAGGGGCCCCAGCATTTT; D: .; size: .; J: TRBJ1-5; V: TRBV7-8
CDR3: CASSQVGRSRNTEQFF; DNA: TGCGCCAGCAGCCAAGTGGGCCGTTCCAGGAATACTGAGCAGTTCTTC; D: .; size: .; J: TRBJ2-1; V: TRBV4-1
CDR3: CASSSLGPETQYF; DNA: TGTGCCAGCAGCTCGCTGGGCCCAGAGACCCAGTACTTC; D: .; size: .; J: TRBJ2-5; V: TRBV5-4
CDR3: CASSEWTGGRGYTF; DNA: TGTGCCAGCAGTGAGTGGACAGGAGGACGGGGCTACACCTTC; D: TRBD1; size: .; J: TRBJ1-2; V: TRBV2
CDR3: CASSPGQSNTEAFF; DNA: TGTGCCAGCTCTCCCGGACAGAGCAACACTGAAGCTTTCTTT; D: .; size: .; J: TRBJ1-1; V: TRBV18
CDR3: CASSSGRRNEKLFF; DNA: TGTGCCAGCAGCTCCGGACGGAGGAATGAAAAACTGTTTTTT; D: .; size: .; J: TRBJ1-4; V: TRBV7-2
CDR3: CASSPLRGTDTQYF; DNA: TGTGCCAGCAGCCCTCTGAGGGGCACAGATACGCAGTATTTT; D: .; size: .; J: TRBJ2-3; V: TRBV7-9